This T cell receptor (beta chain) was profiled in a study of OX40 agonist ivuxolimab in advanced cancers. Whole-study results and caveats: The CD4+ and CD8+ T cells in the blood had expanded clonally by week 6 at 0.1 to 3.0 mg/kg.

TCRdb's copy holds only in-frame clones and misses some; the assay was immunoSEQ multiplex PCR. The sample consists of under 80,000 clones, 85% to 95% of them appearing once. Trimming took 4 bases from V and 3 from J; bases not matched to a gene: 5. Germline V CDR1 and CDR2: MNHNS, SASEGT. The CDR3 spans 15 residues. About this clone: As yet, its antigen is unknown.

This chain links TRBV6-1 with TRBJ1-5, with TRBD1 matching over 8 bases. Sequencing was performed on CD4+ or CD8+ T cells sorted from blood, taken in a trial of the OX40 agonist ivuxolimab. This clonotype originated in an adult with an advanced solid tumor such as melanoma, head and neck, liver or kidney cancer. This chain's CDR3 is CASSATDRVNQPQHF. Here the CDR3 DNA reads TGTGCCAGCAGTGCAACGGACAGGGTCAATCAGCCCCAGCATTTT.